What follows are 21 T cell receptor beta chains derived from one specimen sequenced in a study of tumour-infiltrating T cells in Burkitt lymphoma. Only in-frame clones appear in the TCRdb table, and some are missing; sequencing was by immunoSEQ multiplex PCR. Of under 1,500 clones in the sample, 9.5% to 12% were seen once. The sequencing sample was made of tumor tissue. These receptors were taken from a human donor with Burkitt lymphoma.

This clone was detected a few times. The genes are TRBV30 and TRBJ2-5; possibly TRBD2 for D (5 bases). The CDR3 runs to 13 residues. Trimming removed 5 bases from V and 5 bases from J, with 15 bases in between. The V gene's germline CDR1 is GTSNPN and CDR2 SVGIG (reference sequence). CDR3 sequence: CAWGRSPGETQYF. The CDR3 DNA sequence: TGTGCCTGGGGGCGATCTCCGGGGGAGACCCAGTACTTC.

This clone was counted between two and nine times. This rearrangement joins TRBV21-1 to TRBJ2-2; TRBD1 reflects the table's D call only, with no check against the DNA. TRBV21-1 is deemed a pseudogene. The CDR3 is 18 amino acids. CDR3: CASRPLRARGRIGGELFF. In DNA form, the CDR3 reads TGTGCCAGCAGACCCTTAAGGGCTAGGGGGAGAATTGGCGGGGAGCTGTTTTTT.

The rearrangement uses TRBV5-1 and TRBJ2-5; D is unresolved. Germline V lookup: CDR1 SGHRS, CDR2 YFSETQ. Trimming removed 1 base from V and 2 bases from J, with 15 bases in between. This CDR3 spans 16 amino acids. The CDR3 DNA sequence: TGCGCCAGCAGCTTGCCCCGAGCTCCTGGGCAAGAGACCCAGTACTTC. Its translation: CASSLPRAPGQETQYF.

V usage is TRBV6-5 and J usage is TRBJ1-2, with 9 bases that match TRBD1. CDR3 length: 16 amino acids. CDR1 and CDR2 (germline): MNHEY, SVGAGI. The junction had 12 bases not matched to a gene; V was cut back by 2 bases and J by 8 bases. CDR3 region: CASSYGGTGNWHGYTF. The DNA of the CDR3 is TGTGCCAGCAGTTACGGCGGGACAGGGAATTGGCACGGCTACACCTTC.

The CDR3 bases are TGTGCCAGCAGCCGGACTAGCGGGGGATGGTACCAAGAGACCCAGTACTTC. Translating it yields CASSRTSGGWYQETQYF. V gene TRBV14 combines with J gene TRBJ2-5, with 13 bases that match TRBD2. Germline CDR1 reads SGHDN; CDR2 reads FVKESK. The CDR3 is 17 residues long. The trim removed 4 bases at V and 0 bases at J, leaving 5 bases unmatched.

The V and J genes are TRBV4-2 and TRBJ2-7; D ambiguous. The V end was cut by 0 bases, the J end by 5 bases, with 8 bases between. Per the germline V gene, CDR1 is LGHNA and CDR2 is YNFKEQ. This CDR3 has 13 amino acids. CDR3 DNA: TGTGCCAGCAGCCAAGAGAGATTGGACGAGCAGTACTTC. Its translation is CASSQERLDEQYF.

V gene TRBV2 combines with J gene TRBJ1-2; D possibly corresponds to TRBD1 (5 bases). The CDR3 runs 14 residues. The germline V gene has CDR1 SNHLY and CDR2 FYNNEI. V lost 7 bases to trimming and J lost 4 bases, with 16 bases between them. CDR3 region: CASNQEGPRYGYTF. In DNA form, the CDR3 reads TGTGCCAGCAACCAGGAGGGGCCCCGCTATGGCTACACCTTC.

This clone was recorded a few times. This sample also contains other DNA sequences that code for the same CDR3. The rearrangement uses TRBV4-1 and TRBJ1-1; D not certain. The germline V gene encodes CDR1 MGHRA and CDR2 YSYEKL. The CDR3 length is 14 residues. Trimming took off 4 bases at V and 7 bases at J, with 16 bases between the two ends. The CDR3 here is CASSPGVGPVEAFF. CDR3 nucleotides: TGCGCCAGCAGCCCCGGTGTAGGGCCGGTTGAAGCTTTCTTT.

CDR3 loop: CASMEGSDNEQFF. The DNA of the CDR3 is TGTGCCAGCATGGAGGGGTCGGATAATGAGCAGTTCTTC. The chain combines TRBV2 with TRBJ2-1; weak D call: TRBD2 (6 bases). V was cut by 7 bases and J by 7 bases, with 14 bases left in between. Germline V gene sequence: CDR1 SNHLY, CDR2 FYNNEI. The CDR3 loop spans 13 amino acids.

This rearrangement joins TRBV9 to TRBJ2-1, with D possibly TRBD2 on 7 matching bases. CDR1 and CDR2 from the germline V gene are SGDLS and YYNGEE. This CDR3 has 14 residues. V lost 0 bases and J 8 bases, leaving 12 bases between the germline ends. The CDR3 loop reads CASSVGGGAYEQFF. In DNA form, the CDR3 reads TGTGCCAGCAGCGTAGGTGGGGGGGCCTATGAGCAGTTCTTC.

This clone has a handful of counts. Different DNA sequences within this sample yield the same CDR3. The chain couples TRBV19 to TRBJ2-7; 9 nucleotides line up with TRBD1. Germline V gene data show CDR1 as LNHDA and CDR2 as SQIVND (reference sequence). There are 14 residues in the CDR3. Trimming at V came to 5 bases and at J to 5 bases, leaving 7 bases not matched to a gene. The CDR3 sequence is CASSPPGQGDEQYF. The DNA of the CDR3 is TGTGCCAGTAGTCCCCCGGGACAGGGCGACGAGCAGTACTTC.

There are a few counts of this clone. This chain links TRBV27 with TRBJ2-1, with 13 bases that match TRBD2. Germline CDR1 is MNHEY and CDR2 is SMNVEV (reference sequence). The CDR3 covers 15 residues. The ends lost 3 bases at V and 9 bases at J; junction bases unmatched: 5. Here the CDR3 reads CASSFRTSGGGEQFF. The CDR3 DNA reads as TGTGCCAGCAGTTTCCGGACTAGCGGGGGAGGTGAGCAGTTCTTC.

The V gene is TRBV29-1, the J gene TRBJ2-5; 7 nucleotides align to TRBD1. Losses at the gene ends were 7 bases for V and 5 bases for J; bases not matched to a gene: 10. The CDR3 is 13 amino acids. Germline lookup yields CDR1 SQVTM and CDR2 ANQGSEA. The chain's CDR3 is CSAWDSSWETQYF. In DNA, the CDR3 is TGCAGCGCGTGGGACAGCAGTTGGGAGACCCAGTACTTC.

This clone was seen a few times. The rearrangement uses TRBV7-6 and TRBJ2-7; D is uncertain. Trimming cost V 0 bases and J 0 bases, with 15 bases left between them. The CDR3 length is 17 residues. Germline CDR1 and CDR2: SGHVS and FNYEAQ. The CDR3 is CASSLALAGSSSYEQYF. The CDR3 nucleotides read TGTGCCAGCAGCTTAGCGCTTGCAGGCTCCAGCTCCTACGAGCAGTACTTC.

The chain uses TRBV21-1 and TRBJ1-5. TRBV21-1 represents a pseudogene. The CDR3 has 13 amino acids. The CDR3 sequence is CASSNSVKQPQHF. CDR3 DNA sequence: TGTGCCAGCAGCAACAGCGTGAAGCAGCCCCAGCATTTT.

V and J are TRBV30 and TRBJ2-7; D may match TRBD1 or TRBD2 (5 bases each). The CDR3 consists of 13 residues. The V end lost 2 bases, the J end lost 0 bases, and 8 bases lay between the germline ends. CDR1 and CDR2 (germline): GTSNPN, SVGIG (reference sequence). The CDR3 region is CAWSMGTSYEQYF. The CDR3 coding sequence is TGTGCCTGGAGTATGGGGACCTCCTACGAGCAGTACTTC. Variable domain in full (rest from reference TRBV30 and TRBJ2-7): SQTIHQWPATLVQPVGSPLSLECTVEGTSNPNLYWYRQAAGRGLQLLFYSVGIGQISSEVPQNLSASRPQDRQFILSSKKLLLSDSGFYLCAWSMGTSYEQYFGPGTRLTVT.

This clone was observed a handful of times. This chain joins TRBV27 and TRBJ1-1; 9 positions match TRBD1. V lost 6 bases to trimming and J lost 4 bases; unmatched junction nucleotides: 9. The CDR3 consists of 15 residues. From germline, CDR1 is MNHEY and CDR2 SMNVEV (reference sequence). CDR3 nucleotide sequence: TGTGCCAGCAGCCAGATGGGACAGGGATCCACTGAAGCTTTCTTT. This codes for CASSQMGQGSTEAFF.

Comment on this clone: A read error may produce the germline difference seen at one junction end. Other DNA sequences within the sample encode an identical CDR3. Here the CDR3 reads CASNPGTDPNYGYTF. CDR3 coding DNA: TGCGCCAGCAATCCGGGGACGGACCCTAACTATGGCTATACCTTC. The rearrangement joins TRBV23-1 to TRBJ1-2, with D possibly TRBD1 on 5 matching bases. TRBV23-1 falls under the ORF class, with uncertain function. The CDR3 contains 15 residues.

The genes are TRBV6-6 and TRBJ1-5, with 7 bases matching TRBD1. The V segment lost 2 bases and the J segment 3 bases; nucleotides outside the gene matches: 1. The CDR3 contains 14 residues. Germline V gene lookup returns CDR1 MNHNY and CDR2 SVGAGI (reference sequence). The CDR3 DNA reads as TGTGCCAGCAGTTACGGACAGGTCAATCAGCCCCAGCATTTT. Translated, it gives CASSYGQVNQPQHF.

V gene TRBV30 combines with J gene TRBJ1-2; 8 bases match TRBD1. Germline CDR1 GTSNPN, CDR2 SVGIG (reference sequence). This CDR3 comprises 14 residues. The J segment lost 0 bases and the V segment lost 4 bases, leaving 4 bases of the junction unmatched. CDR3 loop: CAWTGGLANYGYTF. CDR3 sequence (DNA): TGTGCCTGGACAGGGGGCCTAGCTAACTATGGCTACACCTTC.

The CDR3 loop reads CASSLSPGAWGETQYF. Written as DNA, the CDR3 is TGTGCCAGCAGCTTAAGCCCGGGCGCCTGGGGAGAGACCCAGTACTTC. The chain uses TRBV7-6 and TRBJ2-5; D not resolved. Germline V gene sequence: CDR1 SGHVS, CDR2 FNYEAQ. With 2 bases removed from V and 4 bases from J, the gap between germline ends came to 17 bases. This CDR3 is 16 amino acids long.